This T cell receptor (beta chain) was retrieved from a study of blood T cell repertoires in COVID-19. Clones were read by immunoSEQ multiplex PCR, and TCRdb kept only the in-frame ones, dropping some. The data contain under 250,000 clones, around 88% of them singletons. V dropped 4 bases and J dropped 6; count of bases not matched to a gene: 8. Germline V gives CDR1 SGHNT, CDR2 YENEEA. The CDR3 has 15 amino acids. V gene TRBV11-3 combines with J gene TRBJ2-3; 9 nucleotides line up with TRBD2. The receptor comes from a man between 40 and 49 years old with active or convalescent COVID-19. The sample was peripheral blood. This chain's CDR3 is CASSSAGLADDTQYF. CDR3 bases: TGTGCCAGCAGCTCGGCGGGACTAGCAGACGATACGCAGTATTTT.